The following is a T cell receptor (beta chain) sequence with its context. Its antigen is still unknown. The data originate from a study of cytomegalovirus exposure and HLA in healthy donors. The overall study: Membership in the Caucasian-associated ancestry cluster was found for about 84% of 398 genotyped donors. General study findings and limits: As a later analysis revealed, the rate of TCR association differed by HLA locus, with DRB1 most and HLA-C fewest. The study put about 180 TCR beta chains on its list as cytomegalovirus-associated. Earlier analysis yielded a pattern in which most TCR beta V segments were productive about 87% or about 30% of the time.

The CDR3 is made up of 13 amino acids. With V trimmed by 5 bases and J by 15 bases, 13 bases remained unmatched. Germline V gene lookup returns CDR1 LNHDA and CDR2 SQIVND (reference sequence). The study ran its PCR with 60 Vbeta and 13 Jbeta primers. Sequencing was performed with immunoSEQ multiplex PCR; in TCRdb, only in-frame clones are kept and a portion is missing. The repertoire consists of roughly 100,000 clones, with 83% occurring once and the leading ten covering 5% to 6.5%. Sequencing was performed on PBMCs. This clonotype was obtained from a man aged 18 to 35 in good health and CMV-seronegative. The J gene is TRBJ2-1, the V gene TRBV19, with 7 nucleotides matching TRBD1. This CDR3 is CASSQFAETGWFF. The CDR3 region has the DNA TGTGCCAGTAGTCAGTTCGCGGAGACAGGGTGGTTCTTC.